One and the same sample provided the 22 T cell receptor beta chains below, sequenced in a study of cytomegalovirus exposure and HLA in healthy donors. 60 Vbeta and 13 Jbeta primers were used in PCR. Sequenced by immunoSEQ multiplex PCR; TCRdb stores in-frame clones only, minus some. The data show 180,000 or so clones, approximately 80% seen once. Sequenced: PBMCs. Receptor source: a girl aged 5-17 years in good health and CMV-seropositive.

The chain combines TRBV29-1 with TRBJ1-6; weak D call: TRBD1 (5 bases). V gave up 5 bases and J gave up 8 bases, with 16 bases separating them. The CDR3 is 14 residues long. The germline V gene encodes CDR1 SQVTM and CDR2 ANQGSEA. CDR3 in amino acids: CSVTNGGTDSPLHF. The CDR3 DNA sequence: TGCAGCGTTACCAACGGGGGTACGGATTCACCCCTCCACTTT.

This clone appeared once. The rearrangement joins TRBV5-4 to TRBJ1-3; D remains ambiguous. The ends were cut back, 5 bases at V and 4 bases at J, with 13 bases in the middle. The CDR3 spans 14 residues. From germline, CDR1 is SGHNT and CDR2 YYREEE (reference sequence). Here the CDR3 DNA reads TGTGCCAGCAGTTTTGGAGCCGTGGGAAACACCATATATTTT. Its translation: CASSFGAVGNTIYF.

In this sample, this clone turned up a few times. This chain connects TRBV6-4 to TRBJ2-3; 8 nucleotides agree with TRBD2. The CDR3 extends over 15 amino acids. J lost 6 bases, V lost 0 bases, and 5 bases had no gene match. The germline CDR1 and CDR2 sequences are MRHNA and SNTAGT. CDR3 in DNA: TGTGCCAGCAGTGACTCCCCGGGAGGGACGGATACGCAGTATTTT. It yields the protein CASSDSPGGTDTQYF.

J is TRBJ1-5 and V is TRBV2, with a weak D call TRBD1 (5 bases). Between the trimmed V and J ends, which lost 4 bases and 3 bases, there was a span of 10 bases. The germline CDR1 and CDR2 sequences are SNHLY and FYNNEI. The CDR3 runs 14 residues. The CDR3 nucleotides read TGTGCCAGCAGTGTGGGGCAGTACAATCAGCCCCAGCATTTT. It encodes CASSVGQYNQPQHF.

J is TRBJ2-7 and V is TRBV19; 9 nucleotides agree with TRBD1. This CDR3 region has 15 residues. Looked up from germline, CDR1 is LNHDA and CDR2 is SQIVND (reference sequence). J lost 0 bases, V lost 5 bases, and 5 bases had no gene match. CDR3 protein: CASSFGTGYSYEQYF. CDR3 sequence (DNA): TGTGCCAGTAGTTTCGGGACAGGGTACTCCTACGAGCAGTACTTC.

The CDR3 sequence is CASSIQDRVKGLSNQPQHF. The CDR3 nucleotides read TGTGCCAGTAGTATCCAGGACAGGGTGAAGGGTTTGAGCAATCAGCCCCAGCATTTT. J is TRBJ1-5 and V is TRBV19; 8 positions agree with TRBD1. The CDR3 contains 19 residues. Looked up from germline, CDR1 is LNHDA and CDR2 is SQIVND (reference sequence). The ends lost 3 bases at V and 1 base at J; junction bases unmatched: 14.

This chain joins TRBV18 and TRBJ1-4; maybe TRBD1 (6 bases). The V and J ends lost 2 bases and 4 bases respectively, with 8 bases between them. Germline CDR1 reads KGHSH; CDR2 reads LQKENI. This CDR3 spans 14 amino acids. CDR3 region: CASSPRGNNEKLFF. In nucleotides, the CDR3 is TGTGCCAGCTCACCAAGGGGGAATAATGAAAAACTGTTTTTT.

The V gene is TRBV7-9, the J gene TRBJ1-2, with TRBD1 matching over 8 bases. This CDR3 is built from 13 residues. The V and J ends lost 6 bases and 7 bases, in that order; junction bases with no gene match: 7. CDR1 is SEHNR and CDR2 is FQNEAQ in the germline V gene (reference sequence). CDR3 in amino acids: CASSSQGDRGYTF. The CDR3 nucleotides read TGTGCCAGCAGTTCACAGGGGGATCGTGGCTACACCTTC. Full variable domain (remainder filled in from reference TRBV7-9 and TRBJ1-2): DTGVSQNPRHKITKRGQNVTFRCDPISEHNRLYWYRQTLGQGPEFLTYFQNEAQLEKSRLLSDRFSAERPKGSFSTLEIQRTEQGDSAMYLCASSSQGDRGYTFGSGTRLTVV.

The chain has TRBV7-8 and TRBJ1-3; D is perhaps TRBD1 (6 bases). This CDR3 is 15 amino acids long. The germline gives CDR1 SGHVS, CDR2 FQNEAQ. V lost 6 bases and J lost 0, with 12 bases in between. The CDR3 DNA follows: TGTGCCAGCAGGGGGGCCGCCCTCTCTGGAAACACCATATATTTT. Translated, it gives CASRGAALSGNTIYF.

This rearrangement joins TRBV5-6 to TRBJ2-7; weak D call: TRBD2 (6 bases). Trimming took 4 bases from V and 3 from J, leaving 17 bases between them. The CDR3 loop spans 15 amino acids. CDR1 and CDR2 (germline): SGHDT, YYEEEE. The CDR3 DNA reads TGTGCCAGCAGCCGAAACCTAGCGTTGCGCTACGAGCAGTACTTC. This gives the protein CASSRNLALRYEQYF.

The genes are TRBV29-1 and TRBJ2-7; D perhaps matches TRBD2 (6 bases). Trimming took off 3 bases at V and 3 bases at J, with 18 bases between the two ends. There are 15 residues in the CDR3. CDR1 is SQVTM, CDR2 ANQGSEA, per germline. The CDR3, as DNA: TGCAGCGTTGAGTCATCGGGAGAACACGACTACGAGCAGTACTTC. It translates to CSVESSGEHDYEQYF.

DNA for the CDR3: TGTGCCAGCAGCTTTTCCGGGACAGGAGGTGGGGAGCAGTACTTC. It encodes CASSFSGTGGGEQYF. V and J are TRBV7-9 and TRBJ2-7, with 8 bases matching TRBD1. Trimming at V came to 3 bases and at J to 7 bases, leaving 11 bases not matched to a gene. The CDR3 contains 15 residues. CDR1 and CDR2 from the germline V gene are SEHNR and FQNEAQ (reference sequence).

The V gene is TRBV21-1, the J gene TRBJ1-4; no DNA check was done on the table's D call, TRBD1. TRBV21-1 is a recognized pseudogene. The CDR3 is 13 amino acids. CDR3 in amino acids: CASFTGRGEKLFF. The CDR3, as DNA: TGTGCCAGCTTCACAGGGAGAGGGGAAAAACTGTTTTTT.

The rearrangement joins TRBV5-4 to TRBJ1-2; 7 bases align to TRBD1. The junction had 3 bases not matched to a gene; V was cut back by 0 bases and J by 4 bases. This CDR3 comprises 14 residues. The V gene's germline CDR1 is SGHNT and CDR2 YYREEE (reference sequence). CDR3 loop: CASSLVGTVYGYTF. The CDR3 DNA follows: TGTGCCAGCAGCTTGGTAGGGACAGTCTATGGCTACACCTTC.

The chain carries TRBV7-6 and TRBJ2-7, with D unclear. The CDR3 is 13 amino acids. The germline V and J ends were trimmed by 1 base and 3 bases, with 7 bases remaining between them. Germline CDR1 is SGHVS and CDR2 is FNYEAQ. CDR3 residues: CASSLDQDYEQYF. CDR3 bases: TGTGCCAGCAGCTTAGATCAGGACTACGAGCAGTACTTC.

The chain carries TRBV11-1 and TRBJ1-1, with no clear D. Trimming removed 5 bases at V and 3 bases at J, with 13 bases between. The germline V gene has CDR1 SGHAT and CDR2 FQDESV (reference sequence). This CDR3 contains 14 residues. The CDR3 here is CASSPRLRDTEAFF. DNA for the CDR3: TGTGCCAGCAGCCCCCGTTTGCGGGACACTGAAGCTTTCTTT. The entire variable domain, with the rest obtained from reference TRBV11-1 and TRBJ1-1, is as follows: EAEVAQSPRYKITEKSQAVAFWCDPISGHATLYWYRQILGQGPELLVQFQDESVVDDSQLPKDRFSAERLKGVDSTLKIQPAELGDSAMYLCASSPRLRDTEAFFGQGTRLTVV.

Comments on this clone: The junction does not match germline at one end; this may be a read error. This chain uses TRBV19 with TRBJ1-2, with unresolved D. Germline V gives CDR1 LNHDA, CDR2 SQIVND (reference sequence). The CDR3 is 14 amino acids. CDR3 loop: CASSPSFHQAPTFF. Written as DNA, the CDR3 is TGTGCCAGTAGTCCCTCATTTCACCAGGCGCCCACCTTCTTC.

This chain joins TRBV5-6 and TRBJ1-5, with TRBD1 as a possible D gene (5 bases). V was pared by 5 bases and J by 5 bases, with 8 bases between. The CDR3 has 12 residues. Germline loops: CDR1 SGHDT, CDR2 YYEEEE. The CDR3: CASSLQDQPQHF. CDR3 bases: TGTGCCAGCAGTTTACAGGATCAGCCCCAGCATTTT.

This chain connects TRBV2 to TRBJ1-2; 12 nucleotides line up with TRBD1. The CDR3 totals 16 residues. The germline V gene encodes CDR1 SNHLY and CDR2 FYNNEI. The ends lost 9 bases at V and 3 bases at J; junction bases unmatched: 11. CDR3 in amino acids: CARAVEGTGGYYGYTF. Written as DNA, the CDR3 is TGTGCCAGGGCTGTAGAAGGGACAGGGGGCTACTATGGCTACACCTTC.

The chain has TRBV25-1 and TRBJ2-1; D might be TRBD2 (5 bases). The CDR3 has 13 amino acids. Germline lookup yields CDR1 MGHDK and CDR2 SYGVNS. Trimming cost V 2 bases and J 10 bases, with 12 bases left between them. The CDR3 DNA reads TGTGCCAGCAGTGAAGGCGCTAGCAGGGAGCAGTTCTTC. Translating it yields CASSEGASREQFF. The variable domain in full, with the rest retrieved from reference TRBV25-1 and TRBJ2-1, is EADIYQTPRYLVIGTGKKITLECSQTMGHDKMYWYQQDPGMELHLIHYSYGVNSTEKGDLSSESTVSRIRTEHFPLTLESARPSHTSQYLCASSEGASREQFFGPGTRLTVL.

This clone is a singleton in its sample. J is TRBJ1-2 and V is TRBV6-1; D might be TRBD1 (6 bases). There are 16 residues in the CDR3. Germline loops: CDR1 MNHNS, CDR2 SASEGT. Trimming left V 6 bases short and J 1 base short, with 18 bases between. CDR3 protein: CASSEPDSPINYGYTF. The CDR3 DNA is TGTGCCAGCAGCGAACCGGACAGTCCTATTAACTATGGCTACACCTTC.

This clone is a singleton in its sample. The V and J genes are TRBV30 and TRBJ1-5; no clear D gene. V lost 2 bases and J lost 3, with 11 bases in between. CDR3 length: 14 residues. From germline, CDR1 is GTSNPN and CDR2 SVGIG (reference sequence). The CDR3 sequence is CAWSSGVYNQPQHF. The CDR3 region has the DNA TGTGCCTGGAGTTCGGGTGTGTACAATCAGCCCCAGCATTTT. Looking up the rest from reference TRBV30 and TRBJ1-5 gives the full variable domain: SQTIHQWPATLVQPVGSPLSLECTVEGTSNPNLYWYRQAAGRGLQLLFYSVGIGQISSEVPQNLSASRPQDRQFILSSKKLLLSDSGFYLCAWSSGVYNQPQHFGDGTRLSIL.